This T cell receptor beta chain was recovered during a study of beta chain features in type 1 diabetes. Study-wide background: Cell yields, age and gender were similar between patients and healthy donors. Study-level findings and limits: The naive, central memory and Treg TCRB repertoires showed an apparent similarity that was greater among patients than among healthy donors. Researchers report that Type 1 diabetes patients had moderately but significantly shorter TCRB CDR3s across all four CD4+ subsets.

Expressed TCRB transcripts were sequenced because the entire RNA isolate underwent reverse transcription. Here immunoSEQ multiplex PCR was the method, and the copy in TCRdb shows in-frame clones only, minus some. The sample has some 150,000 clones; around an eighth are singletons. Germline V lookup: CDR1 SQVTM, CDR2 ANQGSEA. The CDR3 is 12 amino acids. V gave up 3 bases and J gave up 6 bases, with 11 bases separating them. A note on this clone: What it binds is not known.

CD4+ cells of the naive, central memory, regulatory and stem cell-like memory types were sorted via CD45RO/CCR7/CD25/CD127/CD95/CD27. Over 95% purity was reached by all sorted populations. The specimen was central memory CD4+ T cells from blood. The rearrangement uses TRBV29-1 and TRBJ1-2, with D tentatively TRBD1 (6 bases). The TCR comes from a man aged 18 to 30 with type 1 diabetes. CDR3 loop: CSVDREGDGYTF. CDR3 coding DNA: TGCAGCGTTGACAGGGAGGGGGATGGCTACACCTTC.